The 16 T cell receptor beta chains below were found in one sample sequenced in a study of cytomegalovirus exposure and HLA in healthy donors. The method was immunoSEQ multiplex PCR; TCRdb's version includes in-frame clones alone and lacks a portion of them. The data contain some 200,000 clones, around nine tenths of them seen just once; the ten biggest clones take up 6.5% to 7.5%. The sample was PBMCs. The source is a man between 25 and 39 years old in good health and CMV-seropositive.

A single count supports this clone. The chain carries TRBV30 and TRBJ1-2, with D perhaps TRBD1 (5 bases). This CDR3 contains 14 residues. In germline, CDR1 is GTSNPN, CDR2 SVGIG (reference sequence). The ends were cut back, 8 bases at V and 4 bases at J, with 20 bases in the middle. CDR3 sequence: CAAVSGGLVYGYTF. The CDR3 coding sequence is TGTGCCGCCGTCTCGGGGGGGTTAGTCTATGGCTACACCTTC.

This clone was counted between two and nine times. V and J are TRBV5-1 and TRBJ1-1; unclear D gene. Trimming left V 1 base short and J 3 bases short, with 13 bases between. CDR1 and CDR2 (germline): SGHRS, YFSETQ. The CDR3 loop spans 15 amino acids. CDR3: CASSLLGNEYTEAFF. As DNA, the CDR3 is TGCGCCAGCAGCTTGTTGGGTAATGAGTACACTGAAGCTTTCTTT.

The V gene is TRBV27, the J gene TRBJ1-5; TRBD1 aligns across 8 bases. Germline loops: CDR1 MNHEY, CDR2 SMNVEV (reference sequence). The CDR3 runs to 15 residues. Germline trimming cut 8 bases from V and 2 bases from J; bases unmatched to any gene: 8. CDR3 nucleotides: TGTGCCAGCTCCCCCCAGGGGGCCGGCAATCAGCCCCAGCATTTT. Translating gives CASSPQGAGNQPQHF.

J is TRBJ1-5 and V is TRBV7-6; possible D gene TRBD1, 5 bases. This CDR3 contains 15 residues. CDR1 is SGHVS, CDR2 FNYEAQ, per germline. Trimming took off 1 base at V and 7 bases at J, with 14 bases between the two ends. CDR3 amino acids: CASSLGGGVVQPQHF. Written as DNA, the CDR3 is TGTGCCAGCAGCTTAGGGGGAGGGGTTGTGCAGCCCCAGCATTTT.

V is TRBV9 and J is TRBJ2-2, with 8 bases identical to TRBD2. V lost 4 bases, J lost 4 bases, and 6 bases stayed unmatched. This CDR3 has 15 amino acids. Germline values: CDR1 SGDLS, CDR2 YYNGEE. The chain's CDR3 is CASSPGGGFTGELFF. The CDR3 nucleotides are TGTGCCAGCAGCCCGGGAGGGGGTTTCACCGGGGAGCTGTTTTTT. Full variable domain (remainder filled in from reference TRBV9 and TRBJ2-2): DSGVTQTPKHLITATGQRVTLRCSPRSGDLSVYWYQQSLDQGLQFLIQYYNGEERAKGNILERFSAQQFPDLHSELNLSSLELGDSALYFCASSPGGGFTGELFFGEGSRLTVL.

V usage is TRBV7-8 and J usage is TRBJ2-6; D is uncertain. CDR3 length: 14 amino acids. Trimming removed 3 bases at V and 3 bases at J, with 6 bases between. Germline V gene lookup returns CDR1 SGHVS and CDR2 FQNEAQ. In DNA form, the CDR3 reads TGTGCCAGCAGCTTGGTAGTTGGGGCCAACGTCCTGACTTTC. Translation gives CASSLVVGANVLTF.

The chain joins TRBV28 to TRBJ1-2; D possibly corresponds to TRBD1 (6 bases). Germline CDR1 and CDR2: MDHEN and SYDVKM. This CDR3 is built from 13 residues. V lost 11 bases and J lost 2, with 15 bases in between. The CDR3, as DNA: TGTGCCGTCACCTTTGGACAGAACTATGGCTACACCTTC. Amino acids: CAVTFGQNYGYTF.

The CDR3 DNA reads TGCAGTGCTAGGGAGCTCTACACCTTC. Amino acid sequence: CSARELYTF. This sequence joins TRBV20-1 and TRBJ1-2; D is unresolved. Trimming pared 3 bases from V and 10 bases from J, leaving 6 bases between. The CDR3 is 9 residues long. Germline CDR1 is DFQATT and CDR2 is SNEGSKA (reference sequence).

The chain employs TRBV2 and TRBJ2-3, with 8 bases identical to TRBD2. The length of the CDR3 is 16 residues. CDR1 is SNHLY, CDR2 FYNNEI, per germline. Trimming cost V 2 bases and J 4 bases; bases outside gene matches: 8. The CDR3 sequence is CASSEYVGGAPDTQYF. In nucleotides, the CDR3 is TGTGCCAGCAGTGAATATGTCGGGGGGGCCCCAGATACGCAGTATTTT.

The CDR3, as DNA: TGCGCCAGCAGCCAATCTATCGCGGACACAGCCTACGAGCAGTACTTC. This gives the protein CASSQSIADTAYEQYF. This chain joins TRBV4-3 and TRBJ2-7; possible D gene TRBD1, 5 bases. The length of the CDR3 is 16 residues. Looked up from germline, CDR1 is LGHNA and CDR2 is YSLEER. V was pared by 2 bases and J by 2 bases, with 16 bases between.

The chain links TRBV27 to TRBJ2-7, with a weak D call TRBD1 (5 bases). V lost 2 bases and J lost 7, with 15 bases in between. The CDR3 covers 14 residues. Germline V CDR1 and CDR2: MNHEY, SMNVEV (reference sequence). DNA of the CDR3: TGTGCCAGCAGTTTAAGGCAGGGCCTGGGGGAGCAGTACTTC. This encodes CASSLRQGLGEQYF.

In its sample, this clone was seen once. The J gene is TRBJ1-3, the V gene TRBV5-1; no firm D call. This CDR3 has 16 amino acids. The V gene's germline CDR1 is SGHRS and CDR2 YFSETQ. Trimming shortened V by 3 bases and J by 0 bases, and 13 bases separated the two germline ends. The CDR3 reads CASSSGRINSGNTIYF. CDR3 coding DNA: TGCGCCAGCAGCTCTGGACGGATAAACTCTGGAAACACCATATATTTT.

This sequence joins TRBV10-3 and TRBJ1-4, with 10 positions matching TRBD1. V lost 2 bases to trimming and J lost 2 bases; unmatched junction nucleotides: 5. CDR3 length: 17 amino acids. Per the germline V gene, CDR1 is ENHRY and CDR2 is SYGVKD. DNA of the CDR3: TGTGCCATCAGTGAGCCCGGGACAGGGGCCACTAATGAAAAACTGTTTTTT. This encodes CAISEPGTGATNEKLFF.

The DNA of the CDR3 is TGTGCCAGCAGCTTAGGTTACGGGGTCTCCTACGAGCAGTACTTC. Its translation is CASSLGYGVSYEQYF. The chain couples TRBV11-1 to TRBJ2-7, with a possible D match to TRBD2 (5 bases). This CDR3 region has 15 residues. Between the trimmed V and J ends, which lost 1 base and 0 bases, there was a span of 10 bases. Germline V gives CDR1 SGHAT, CDR2 FQDESV (reference sequence).

This clone was recorded only once. The genes are TRBV19 and TRBJ1-1; 7 nucleotides agree with TRBD1. The V gene end was trimmed by 1 base and the J gene end by 3 bases; junction bases not matched to a gene: 2. The CDR3 contains 14 residues. CDR1 and CDR2 (germline): LNHDA, SQIVND (reference sequence). The CDR3 protein is CASSIGDSYTEAFF. The CDR3 coding sequence is TGTGCCAGTAGTATAGGGGACAGCTACACTGAAGCTTTCTTT. Complete variable domain (other parts from reference TRBV19 and TRBJ1-1): DGGITQSPKYLFRKEGQNVTLSCEQNLNHDAMYWYRQDPGQGLRLIYYSQIVNDFQKGDIAEGYSVSREKKESFPLTVTSAQKNPTAFYLCASSIGDSYTEAFFGQGTRLTVV.

This chain joins TRBV29-1 and TRBJ2-2; 10 bases match TRBD1. Per the germline V gene, CDR1 is SQVTM and CDR2 is ANQGSEA. There are 12 residues in the CDR3. J gave up 6 bases and V 7 bases, and 2 bases lay outside the gene matches. The CDR3: CSGGQGAGELFF. DNA of the CDR3: TGCAGCGGTGGACAGGGGGCCGGGGAGCTGTTTTTT.